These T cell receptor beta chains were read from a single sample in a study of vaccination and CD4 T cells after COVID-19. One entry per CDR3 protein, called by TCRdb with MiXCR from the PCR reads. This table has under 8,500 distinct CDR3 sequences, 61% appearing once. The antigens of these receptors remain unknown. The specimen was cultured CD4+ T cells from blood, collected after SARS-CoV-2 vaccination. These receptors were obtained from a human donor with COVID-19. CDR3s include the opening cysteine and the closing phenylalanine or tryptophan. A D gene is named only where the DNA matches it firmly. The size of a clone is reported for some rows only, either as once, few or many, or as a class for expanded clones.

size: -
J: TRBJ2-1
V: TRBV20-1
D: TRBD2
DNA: TGCAGTGCTAGTGAGGCGGGGGGGCCAGGAACCTACAATGAGCAGTTCTTC
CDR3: CSASEAGGPGTYNEQFF

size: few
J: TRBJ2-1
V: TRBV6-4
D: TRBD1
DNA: TGTGCCAGCTCGGGACAGGGTGGTAATGAGCAGTTCTTC
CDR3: CASSGQGGNEQFF

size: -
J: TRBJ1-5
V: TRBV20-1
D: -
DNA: TGCAGTGCTAGACAGGGTGTTCAGCCCCAGCATTTT
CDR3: CSARQGVQPQHF

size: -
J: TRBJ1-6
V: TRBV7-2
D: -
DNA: TGTGCCAGCAGCTCCCAGGGGTTTAATTCACCCCTCCACTTT
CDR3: CASSSQGFNSPLHF

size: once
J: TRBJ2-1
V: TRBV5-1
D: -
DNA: TGCGCCAGCAGCTTGGGGCCGAATTCAAACAATGAGCAGTTCTTC
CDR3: CASSLGPNSNNEQFF

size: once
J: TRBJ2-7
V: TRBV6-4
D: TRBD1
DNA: TGTGCCAGCACAGGGGGACCCTACGAGCAGTACTTC
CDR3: CASTGGPYEQYF

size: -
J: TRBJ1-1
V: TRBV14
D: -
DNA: TGTGCCAGCAGAGAGGGGCTAAACACTGAAGCTTTCTTT
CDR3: CASREGLNTEAFF

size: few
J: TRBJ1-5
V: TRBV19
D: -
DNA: TGTGCCAGTAGTATAGTCGGGATTCAGCCCCAGCATTTT
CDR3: CASSIVGIQPQHF

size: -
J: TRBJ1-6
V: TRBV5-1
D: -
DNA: TGCGCCAGCAGCTTGGAAAGTCTTTCACCCCTCCACTTT
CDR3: CASSLESLSPLHF

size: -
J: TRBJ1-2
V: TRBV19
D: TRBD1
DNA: TGTGCCAGTATTTCAGGGGGCGCTTATGGCTACACCTTC
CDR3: CASISGGAYGYTF

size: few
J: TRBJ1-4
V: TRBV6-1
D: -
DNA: TGTGCCAGCAGTGACGGTGGGGACCTTAATGAAAAACTGTTTTTT
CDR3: CASSDGGDLNEKLFF

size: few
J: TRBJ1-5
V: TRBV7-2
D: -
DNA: TGTGCCAGCAGCTTTAGGGACAATCAGCCCCAGCATTTT
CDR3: CASSFRDNQPQHF

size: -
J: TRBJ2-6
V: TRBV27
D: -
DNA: TGTGCCAGCAGTCCCCCGTGGCCGCCCCCCCCCCTGGGGGCCAACGTCCTGACTTTC
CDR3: CASSPPWPPPPLGANVLTF

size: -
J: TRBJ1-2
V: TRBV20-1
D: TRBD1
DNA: TGCAGCGGATCGACAGGGGGCGGACAGGGCTACACCTTC
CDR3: CSGSTGGGQGYTF

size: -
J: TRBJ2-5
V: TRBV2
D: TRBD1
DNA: TGTGCCAGCAGGGGACAGGGTGTGTACCAAGAGACCCAGTACTTC
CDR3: CASRGQGVYQETQYF

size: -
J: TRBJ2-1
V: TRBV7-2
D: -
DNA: TGTGCCAGCAGTTATGCACATAAGGGGGCCTACAATGAGCAGTTCTTC
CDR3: CASSYAHKGAYNEQFF

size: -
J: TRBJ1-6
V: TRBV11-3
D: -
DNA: TGTGCCAGCAGTCCGAGAGAGGCAGGGTCCTATAATTCACCCCTCCACTTT
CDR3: CASSPREAGSYNSPLHF